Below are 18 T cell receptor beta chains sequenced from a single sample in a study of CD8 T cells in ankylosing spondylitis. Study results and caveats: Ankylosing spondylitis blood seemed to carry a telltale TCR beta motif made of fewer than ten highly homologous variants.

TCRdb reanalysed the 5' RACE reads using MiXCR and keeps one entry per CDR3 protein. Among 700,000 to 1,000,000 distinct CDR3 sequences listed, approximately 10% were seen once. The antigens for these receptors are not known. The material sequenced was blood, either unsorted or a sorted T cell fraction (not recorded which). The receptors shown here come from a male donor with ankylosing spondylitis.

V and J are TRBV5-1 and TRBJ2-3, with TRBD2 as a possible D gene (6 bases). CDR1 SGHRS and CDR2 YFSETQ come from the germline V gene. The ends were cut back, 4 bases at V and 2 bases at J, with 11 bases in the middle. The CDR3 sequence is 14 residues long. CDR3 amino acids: CASSPRESTDTQYF. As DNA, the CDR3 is TGCGCCAGCAGCCCACGGGAGTCCACAGATACGCAGTATTTT.

The CDR3 sequence is CASSLMGAISYEQYF. The DNA of the CDR3 is TGTGCCAGCAGCTTAATGGGAGCAATATCCTACGAGCAGTACTTC. V usage is TRBV7-2 and J usage is TRBJ2-7, with D possibly being TRBD2 (5 bases). V was clipped by 2 bases and J by 1 base, with 12 bases between them. The CDR3 length is 15 residues. Looked up from germline, CDR1 is SGHTA and CDR2 is FQGNSA.

CDR3 sequence reads: CASSLQASASDTQYF. In nucleotides, the CDR3 is TGTGCCAGCAGCTTACAGGCTAGCGCTTCAGATACGCAGTATTTT. This chain joins TRBV11-1 and TRBJ2-3, with D perhaps matching TRBD2 (6 bases). Germline V lookup: CDR1 SGHAT, CDR2 FQDESV (reference sequence). The V and J ends lost 2 bases and 4 bases respectively, with 13 bases between them. The CDR3 totals 15 residues.

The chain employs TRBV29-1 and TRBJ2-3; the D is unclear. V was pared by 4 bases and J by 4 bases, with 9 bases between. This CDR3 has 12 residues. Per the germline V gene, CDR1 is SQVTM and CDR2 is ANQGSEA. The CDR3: CSVGGQADTQYF. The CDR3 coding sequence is TGCAGCGTTGGAGGTCAGGCAGATACGCAGTATTTT.

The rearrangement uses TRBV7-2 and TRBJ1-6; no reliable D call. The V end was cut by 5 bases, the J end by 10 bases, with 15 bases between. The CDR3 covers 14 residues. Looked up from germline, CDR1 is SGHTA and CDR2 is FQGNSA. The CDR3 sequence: CASSLILARSPLHF. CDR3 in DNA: TGTGCCAGCAGCCTCATCCTCGCAAGATCACCCCTCCACTTT.

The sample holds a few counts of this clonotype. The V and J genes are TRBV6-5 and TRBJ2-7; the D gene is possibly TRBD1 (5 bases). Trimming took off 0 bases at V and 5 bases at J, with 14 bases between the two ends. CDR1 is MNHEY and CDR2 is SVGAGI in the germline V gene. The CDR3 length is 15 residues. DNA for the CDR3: TGTGCCAGCAGTTACTCGAGGCAGGGTCCCCACGAGCAGTACTTC. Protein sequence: CASSYSRQGPHEQYF.

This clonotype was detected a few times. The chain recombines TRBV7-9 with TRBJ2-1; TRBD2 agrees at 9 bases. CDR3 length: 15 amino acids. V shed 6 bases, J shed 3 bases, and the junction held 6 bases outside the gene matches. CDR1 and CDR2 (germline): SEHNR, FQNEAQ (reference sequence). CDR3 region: CASSRGLAFYNEQFF. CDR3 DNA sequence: TGTGCCAGCAGTCGGGGACTAGCATTCTACAATGAGCAGTTCTTC. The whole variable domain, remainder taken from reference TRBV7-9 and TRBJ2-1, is DTGVSQNPRHKITKRGQNVTFRCDPISEHNRLYWYRQTLGQGPEFLTYFQNEAQLEKSRLLSDRFSAERPKGSFSTLEIQRTEQGDSAMYLCASSRGLAFYNEQFFGPGTRLTVL.

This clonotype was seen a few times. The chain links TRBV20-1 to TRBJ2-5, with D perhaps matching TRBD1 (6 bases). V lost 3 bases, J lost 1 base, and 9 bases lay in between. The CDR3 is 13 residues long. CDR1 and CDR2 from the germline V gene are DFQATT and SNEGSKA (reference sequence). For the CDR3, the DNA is TGCAGTGCTAGGGACAGATTCCAAGAGACCCAGTACTTC. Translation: CSARDRFQETQYF.

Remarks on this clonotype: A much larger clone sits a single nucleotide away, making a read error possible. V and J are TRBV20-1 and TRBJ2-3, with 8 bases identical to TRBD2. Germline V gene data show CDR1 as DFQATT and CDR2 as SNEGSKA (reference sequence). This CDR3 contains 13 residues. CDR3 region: CSPSRGGTDTQSF. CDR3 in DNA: TGCAGTCCGAGCCGGGGGGGCACAGATACGCAGTCTTTT.

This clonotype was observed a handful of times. The DNA of the CDR3 is TGTGCCAGCAGCCAAGCCCTAGATGCGGGAGGGTACAATGAGCAGTTCTTC. Translation: CASSQALDAGGYNEQFF. The V call is TRBV3-1, the J call TRBJ2-1; 9 bases line up with TRBD2. CDR1 and CDR2 from the germline V gene are LGHDT and YNNKEL (reference sequence). The V gene end was trimmed by 1 base and the J gene end by 4 bases; junction bases not matched to a gene: 8. The CDR3 loop spans 17 amino acids.

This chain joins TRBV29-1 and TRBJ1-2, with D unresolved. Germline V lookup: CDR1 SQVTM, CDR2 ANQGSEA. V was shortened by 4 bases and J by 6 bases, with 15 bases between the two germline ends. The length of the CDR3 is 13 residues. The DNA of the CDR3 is TGCAGCGTTGGTTGGCGGAAAGATAATGGCTACACCTTC. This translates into CSVGWRKDNGYTF.

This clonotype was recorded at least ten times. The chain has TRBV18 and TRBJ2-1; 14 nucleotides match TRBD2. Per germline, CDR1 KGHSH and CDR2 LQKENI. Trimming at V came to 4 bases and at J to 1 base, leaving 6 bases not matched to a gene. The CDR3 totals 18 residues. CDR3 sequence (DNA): TGTGCCAGCTCACTGGGACTAGCGGGAGCAGGGTCCTACAATGAGCAGTTCTTC. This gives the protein CASSLGLAGAGSYNEQFF.

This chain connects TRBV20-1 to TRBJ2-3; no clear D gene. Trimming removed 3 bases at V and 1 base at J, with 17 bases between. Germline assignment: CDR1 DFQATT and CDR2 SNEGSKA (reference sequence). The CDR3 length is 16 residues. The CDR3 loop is CSASVQPALGTDTQYF. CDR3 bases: TGCAGTGCTAGCGTCCAGCCAGCACTTGGCACAGATACGCAGTATTTT.

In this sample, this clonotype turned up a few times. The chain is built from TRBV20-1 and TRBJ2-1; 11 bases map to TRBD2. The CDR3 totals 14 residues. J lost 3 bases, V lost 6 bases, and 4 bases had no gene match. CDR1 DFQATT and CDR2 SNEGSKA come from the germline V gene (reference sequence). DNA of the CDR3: TGCAGTGCGATAGCGGGAGGGCTCTACAATGAGCAGTTCTTC. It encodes CSAIAGGLYNEQFF.

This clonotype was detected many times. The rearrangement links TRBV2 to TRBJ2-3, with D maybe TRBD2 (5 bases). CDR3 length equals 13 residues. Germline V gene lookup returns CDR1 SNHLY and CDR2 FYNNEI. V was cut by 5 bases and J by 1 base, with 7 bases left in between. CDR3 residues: CASSSGGTDTQYF. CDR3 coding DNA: TGTGCCAGCAGTAGCGGTGGCACAGATACGCAGTATTTT.

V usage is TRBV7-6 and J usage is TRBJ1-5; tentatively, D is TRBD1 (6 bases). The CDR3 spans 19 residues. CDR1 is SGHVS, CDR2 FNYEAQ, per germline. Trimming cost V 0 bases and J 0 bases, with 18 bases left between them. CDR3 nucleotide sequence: TGTGCCAGCAGCTTAGCGGCTGGGGGGGGCCTCTATAGCAATCAGCCCCAGCATTTT. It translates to CASSLAAGGGLYSNQPQHF.

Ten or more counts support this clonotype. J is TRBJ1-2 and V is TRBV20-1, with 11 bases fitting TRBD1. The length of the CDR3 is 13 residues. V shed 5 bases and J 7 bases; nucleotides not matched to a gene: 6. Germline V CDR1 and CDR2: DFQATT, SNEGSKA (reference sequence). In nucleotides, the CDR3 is TGCAGTGCTCGGACAGGGGGCGATGCTGGCTACACCTTC. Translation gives CSARTGGDAGYTF.

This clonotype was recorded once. The CDR3 is CASSTHRGLLNTEAFF. The CDR3 coding sequence is TGCGCCAGCAGCACCCACAGGGGGCTATTGAACACTGAAGCTTTCTTT. This chain connects TRBV5-1 to TRBJ1-1; 9 bases map to TRBD1. Germline CDR1 and CDR2: SGHRS and YFSETQ. The junction had 7 bases not matched to a gene; V was cut back by 4 bases and J by 0 bases. This CDR3 comprises 16 residues.